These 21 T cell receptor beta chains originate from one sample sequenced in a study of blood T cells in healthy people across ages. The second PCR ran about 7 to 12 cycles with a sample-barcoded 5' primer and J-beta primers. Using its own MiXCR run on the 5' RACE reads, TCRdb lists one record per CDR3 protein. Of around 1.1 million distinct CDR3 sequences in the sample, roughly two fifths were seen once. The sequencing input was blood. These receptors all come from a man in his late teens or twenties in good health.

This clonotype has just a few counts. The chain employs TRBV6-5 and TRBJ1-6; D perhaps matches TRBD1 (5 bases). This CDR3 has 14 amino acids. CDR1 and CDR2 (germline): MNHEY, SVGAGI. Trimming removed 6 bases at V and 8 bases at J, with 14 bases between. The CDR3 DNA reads TGTGCCAGCAGACGCGGGGGGGATTATTCACCCCTCCACTTT. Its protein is CASRRGGDYSPLHF.

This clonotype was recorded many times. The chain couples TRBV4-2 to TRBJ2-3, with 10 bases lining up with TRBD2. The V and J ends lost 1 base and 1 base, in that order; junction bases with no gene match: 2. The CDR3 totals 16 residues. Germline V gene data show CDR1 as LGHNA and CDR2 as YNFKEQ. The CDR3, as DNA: TGTGCCAGCAGCCAAGGACTAGCGGGTCGCACAGATACGCAGTATTTT. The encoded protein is CASSQGLAGRTDTQYF.

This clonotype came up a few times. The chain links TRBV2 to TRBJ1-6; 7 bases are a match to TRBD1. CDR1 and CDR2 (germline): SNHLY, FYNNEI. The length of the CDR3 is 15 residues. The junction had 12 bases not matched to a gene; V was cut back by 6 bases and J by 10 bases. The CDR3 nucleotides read TGTGCCAGCAGAGCCGACAGGGCCGTTTCCTCACCCCTCCACTTT. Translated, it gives CASRADRAVSSPLHF.

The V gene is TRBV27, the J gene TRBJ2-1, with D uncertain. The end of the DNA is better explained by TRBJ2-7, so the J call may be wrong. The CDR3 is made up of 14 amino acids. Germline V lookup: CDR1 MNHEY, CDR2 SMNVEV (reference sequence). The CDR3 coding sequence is TGTGCCAGCAAGGGTTCCCTACTATACAATGAGCAGTACTTC. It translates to CASKGSLLYNEQYF.

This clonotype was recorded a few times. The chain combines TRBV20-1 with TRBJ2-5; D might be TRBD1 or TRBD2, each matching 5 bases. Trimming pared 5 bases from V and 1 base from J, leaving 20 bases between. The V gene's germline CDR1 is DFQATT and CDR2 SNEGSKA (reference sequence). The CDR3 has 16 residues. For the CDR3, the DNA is TGCAGTGCTCCAAGGGCGAGGGGAAGTCGCCAAGAGACCCAGTACTTC. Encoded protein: CSAPRARGSRQETQYF.

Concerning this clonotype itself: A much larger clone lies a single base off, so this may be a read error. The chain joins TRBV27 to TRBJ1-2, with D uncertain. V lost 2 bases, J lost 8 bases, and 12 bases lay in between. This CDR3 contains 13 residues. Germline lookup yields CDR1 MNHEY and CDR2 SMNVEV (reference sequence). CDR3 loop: CASSLRGPGGYTF. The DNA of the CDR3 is TGTGCCAGCAGTTTAAGAGGGCCTGGGGGCTACACCTTC.

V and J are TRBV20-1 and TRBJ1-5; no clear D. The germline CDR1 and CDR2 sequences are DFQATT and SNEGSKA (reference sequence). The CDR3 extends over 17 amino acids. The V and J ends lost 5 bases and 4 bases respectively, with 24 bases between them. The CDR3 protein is CSALPNPVPLRNQPQHF. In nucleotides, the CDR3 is TGCAGTGCTCTACCCAACCCCGTGCCTCTCCGGAATCAGCCCCAGCATTTT.

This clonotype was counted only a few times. The CDR3 nucleotides are TGTGCCAGCAGCTTTTGGTGGGATACGCAGTATTTT. Its protein product is CASSFWWDTQYF. J is TRBJ2-3 and V is TRBV5-6; D is unresolved. Trimming took off 2 bases at V and 6 bases at J, with 7 bases between the two ends. The germline V gene has CDR1 SGHDT and CDR2 YYEEEE. This CDR3 has 12 residues.

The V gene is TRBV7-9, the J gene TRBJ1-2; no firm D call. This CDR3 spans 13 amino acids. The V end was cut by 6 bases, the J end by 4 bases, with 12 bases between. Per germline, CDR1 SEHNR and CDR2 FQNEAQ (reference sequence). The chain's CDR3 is CASSVDGFYGYTF. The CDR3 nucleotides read TGTGCCAGCAGTGTCGACGGATTCTATGGCTACACCTTC.

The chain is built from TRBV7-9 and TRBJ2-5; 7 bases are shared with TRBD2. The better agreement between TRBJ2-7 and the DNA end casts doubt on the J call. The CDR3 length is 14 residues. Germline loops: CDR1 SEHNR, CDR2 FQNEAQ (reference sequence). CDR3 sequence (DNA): TGTGCCAGCAGACCTTGGGAGGGTAGCCACGAGCAGTACTTC. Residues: CASRPWEGSHEQYF.

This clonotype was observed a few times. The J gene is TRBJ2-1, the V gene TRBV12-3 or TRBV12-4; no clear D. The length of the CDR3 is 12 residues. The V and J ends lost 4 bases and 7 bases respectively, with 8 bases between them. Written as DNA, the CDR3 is TGTGCCAGCAGTTCGGAAAGGAATGAGCAGTTCTTC. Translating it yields CASSSERNEQFF.

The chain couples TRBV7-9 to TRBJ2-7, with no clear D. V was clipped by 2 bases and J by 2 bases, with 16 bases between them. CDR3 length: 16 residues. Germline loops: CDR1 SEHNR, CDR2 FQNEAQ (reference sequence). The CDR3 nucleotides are TGTGCCAGCAGCTTACGAGACACTGAGTCCCCCTACGAGCAGTACTTC. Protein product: CASSLRDTESPYEQYF. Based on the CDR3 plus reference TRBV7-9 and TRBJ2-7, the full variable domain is DTGVSQNPRHKITKRGQNVTFRCDPISEHNRLYWYRQTLGQGPEFLTYFQNEAQLEKSRLLSDRFSAERPKGSFSTLEIQRTEQGDSAMYLCASSLRDTESPYEQYFGPGTRLTVT.

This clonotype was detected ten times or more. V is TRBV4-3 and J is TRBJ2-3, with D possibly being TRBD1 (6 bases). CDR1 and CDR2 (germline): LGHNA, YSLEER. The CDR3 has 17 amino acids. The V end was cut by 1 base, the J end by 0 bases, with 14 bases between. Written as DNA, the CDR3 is TGCGCCAGCAGCCAAGCAACGGACAGAGAAAGCACAGATACGCAGTATTTT. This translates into CASSQATDRESTDTQYF.

For the CDR3, the DNA is TGCGCCAGCAGCCAAGAGGGGGGGACCCCCTATGAAGTTTTGGAAAAACTGTTTTTT. Protein: CASSQEGGTPYEVLEKLFF. J is TRBJ1-4 and V is TRBV4-3; D possibly corresponds to TRBD1 (5 bases). V gave up 0 bases and J gave up 8 bases, with 25 bases separating them. Germline V CDR1 and CDR2: LGHNA, YSLEER. CDR3 size: 19 residues.

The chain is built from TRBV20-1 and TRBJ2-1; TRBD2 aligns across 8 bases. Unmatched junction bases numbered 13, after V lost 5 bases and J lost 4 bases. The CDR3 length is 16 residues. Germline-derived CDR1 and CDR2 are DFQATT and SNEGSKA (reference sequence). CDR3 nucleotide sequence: TGCAGTGCTTCTGATCCCGCGGGGGGAGTTTACAATGAGCAGTTCTTC. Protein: CSASDPAGGVYNEQFF.

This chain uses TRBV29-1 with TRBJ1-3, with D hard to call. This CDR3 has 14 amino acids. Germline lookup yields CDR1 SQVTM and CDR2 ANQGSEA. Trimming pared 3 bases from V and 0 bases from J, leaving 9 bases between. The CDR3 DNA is TGCAGCGTTGAGGGCGGGCTCTCTGGAAACACCATATATTTT. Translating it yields CSVEGGLSGNTIYF.

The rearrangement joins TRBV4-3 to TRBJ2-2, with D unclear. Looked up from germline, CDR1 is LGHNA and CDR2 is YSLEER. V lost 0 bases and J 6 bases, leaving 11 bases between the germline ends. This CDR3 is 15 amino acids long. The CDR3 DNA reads TGCGCCAGCAGCCAAGATCTTTGGAGAGCCGGGGAGCTGTTTTTT. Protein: CASSQDLWRAGELFF.

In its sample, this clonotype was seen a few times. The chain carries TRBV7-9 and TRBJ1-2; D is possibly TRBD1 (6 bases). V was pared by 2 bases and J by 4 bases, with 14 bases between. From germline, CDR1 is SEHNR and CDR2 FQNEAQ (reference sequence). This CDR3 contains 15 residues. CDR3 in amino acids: CASSLSPGGAYGYTF. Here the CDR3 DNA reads TGTGCCAGCAGCTTATCTCCGGGGGGGGCCTATGGCTACACCTTC.

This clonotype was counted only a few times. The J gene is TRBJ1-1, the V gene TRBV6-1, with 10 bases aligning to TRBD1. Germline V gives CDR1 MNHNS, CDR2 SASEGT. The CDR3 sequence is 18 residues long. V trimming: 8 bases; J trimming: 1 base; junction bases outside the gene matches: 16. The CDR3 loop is CASPSAGGTGATNTEAFF. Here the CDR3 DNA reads TGTGCCAGCCCCTCGGCCGGCGGGACAGGGGCGACGAACACTGAAGCTTTCTTT.

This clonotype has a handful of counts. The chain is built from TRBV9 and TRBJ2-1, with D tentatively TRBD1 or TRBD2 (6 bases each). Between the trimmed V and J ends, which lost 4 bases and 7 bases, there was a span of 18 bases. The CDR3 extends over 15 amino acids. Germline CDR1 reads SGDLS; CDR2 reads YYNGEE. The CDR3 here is CASSPNLGGRNEQFF. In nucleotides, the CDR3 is TGTGCCAGCAGCCCTAATTTGGGGGGCCGAAATGAGCAGTTCTTC.

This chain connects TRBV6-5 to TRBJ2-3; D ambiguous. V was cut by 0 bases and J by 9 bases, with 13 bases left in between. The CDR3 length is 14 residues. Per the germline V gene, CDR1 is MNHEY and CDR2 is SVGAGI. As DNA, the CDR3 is TGTGCCAGCAGTTACTCTCAGCGTCGGGCAACGCAGTATTTT. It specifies CASSYSQRRATQYF.